This passage covers 9 T cell receptor beta chains from one sample sequenced in a study of cytomegalovirus exposure and HLA in healthy donors. Vbeta (60) and Jbeta (13) primers were used in the PCR. Here immunoSEQ multiplex PCR was the method, and the copy in TCRdb shows in-frame clones only, minus some. The sample records around 180,000 clones, 75% to 85% being singletons. The sequencing sample was made of PBMCs. The origin of the receptors is a woman between 50 and 59 years old in good health and CMV-seronegative.

The chain couples TRBV28 to TRBJ1-4; 8 nucleotides match TRBD1. Per germline, CDR1 MDHEN and CDR2 SYDVKM. Losses at the gene ends were 4 bases for V and 6 bases for J; bases not matched to a gene: 13. The CDR3 extends over 17 amino acids. The CDR3 protein is CASSSPAAGGPYEKLFF. CDR3 DNA: TGTGCCAGCAGTTCCCCGGCCGCAGGGGGCCCCTATGAAAAACTGTTTTTT.

The chain joins TRBV7-2 to TRBJ2-3, with D hard to call. CDR3 length: 15 residues. V gave up 3 bases and J gave up 0 bases, with 10 bases separating them. Germline V gene sequence: CDR1 SGHTA, CDR2 FQGNSA. The CDR3 DNA follows: TGTGCCAGCAGCTTTAGAGCGAGTAGCACAGATACGCAGTATTTT. Its protein product is CASSFRASSTDTQYF.

The chain links TRBV7-9 to TRBJ2-1; D may be TRBD1 (6 bases). V was trimmed by 5 bases and J by 4 bases, leaving 18 bases between them. The CDR3 covers 16 residues. From germline, CDR1 is SEHNR and CDR2 FQNEAQ (reference sequence). The DNA of the CDR3 is TGTGCCAGCAGCCCCCCTGGGGGCGGTCCTTACAATGAGCAGTTCTTC. Its translation: CASSPPGGGPYNEQFF. Full variable domain (rest looked up from reference TRBV7-9 and TRBJ2-1): DTGVSQNPRHKITKRGQNVTFRCDPISEHNRLYWYRQTLGQGPEFLTYFQNEAQLEKSRLLSDRFSAERPKGSFSTLEIQRTEQGDSAMYLCASSPPGGGPYNEQFFGPGTRLTVL.

This rearrangement joins TRBV6-1 to TRBJ2-1; 7 positions agree with TRBD1. Germline lookup yields CDR1 MNHNS and CDR2 SASEGT. J was trimmed by 4 bases and V by 11 bases; bases with no gene match: 5. The CDR3 consists of 12 residues. The CDR3 is CAGKQGYNEQFF. In nucleotides, the CDR3 is TGTGCCGGAAAACAGGGGTACAATGAGCAGTTCTTC.

The chain combines TRBV18 with TRBJ1-2; maybe TRBD1 (5 bases). Germline CDR1 reads KGHSH; CDR2 reads LQKENI. The V gene lost 1 base and the J gene lost 6 bases, with 12 bases spanning the gap. CDR3 length: 14 residues. CDR3 in amino acids: CASSPLPGRDGYTF. The CDR3 DNA follows: TGTGCCAGCTCACCACTTCCAGGGAGGGATGGCTACACCTTC.

This clone appeared a single time. The chain carries TRBV7-2 and TRBJ2-5; TRBD2 matches at 7 bases. V shed 1 base and J 2 bases; nucleotides not matched to a gene: 10. There are 17 residues in the CDR3. Germline CDR1 is SGHTA and CDR2 is FQGNSA. As DNA, the CDR3 is TGTGCCAGCAGCTTAGTGGGGACGCGGCGGGAGCAAGAGACCCAGTACTTC. Encoded protein: CASSLVGTRREQETQYF.

CDR3 protein: CASSLFTGSYEQYF. CDR3 coding DNA: TGCGCCAGCAGCTTGTTCACAGGATCCTACGAGCAGTACTTC. The chain employs TRBV5-1 and TRBJ2-7, with D tentatively TRBD1 (5 bases). CDR3 length equals 14 residues. CDR1 is SGHRS and CDR2 is YFSETQ in the germline V gene. V shed 1 base and J shed 1 base, with 9 bases lying between them.

The chain is built from TRBV27 and TRBJ1-2, with 12 bases aligning to TRBD1. Germline CDR1 reads MNHEY; CDR2 reads SMNVEV (reference sequence). The V segment lost 8 bases and the J segment 1 base; nucleotides outside the gene matches: 8. The CDR3 consists of 16 residues. In DNA form, the CDR3 reads TGTGCCAGCCAGGGACAGGGGGCGCAGGGTAACTATGGCTACACCTTC. As protein: CASQGQGAQGNYGYTF.

V and J are TRBV4-1 and TRBJ1-2, with D maybe TRBD1 (6 bases). The length of the CDR3 is 14 residues. Germline V gene data show CDR1 as MGHRA and CDR2 as YSYEKL. Trimming stripped 4 bases from V and 2 bases from J, with 11 bases between. CDR3 sequence: CASSLGQKNYGYTF. The CDR3 DNA is TGCGCCAGCAGCCTAGGACAGAAGAACTATGGCTACACCTTC.